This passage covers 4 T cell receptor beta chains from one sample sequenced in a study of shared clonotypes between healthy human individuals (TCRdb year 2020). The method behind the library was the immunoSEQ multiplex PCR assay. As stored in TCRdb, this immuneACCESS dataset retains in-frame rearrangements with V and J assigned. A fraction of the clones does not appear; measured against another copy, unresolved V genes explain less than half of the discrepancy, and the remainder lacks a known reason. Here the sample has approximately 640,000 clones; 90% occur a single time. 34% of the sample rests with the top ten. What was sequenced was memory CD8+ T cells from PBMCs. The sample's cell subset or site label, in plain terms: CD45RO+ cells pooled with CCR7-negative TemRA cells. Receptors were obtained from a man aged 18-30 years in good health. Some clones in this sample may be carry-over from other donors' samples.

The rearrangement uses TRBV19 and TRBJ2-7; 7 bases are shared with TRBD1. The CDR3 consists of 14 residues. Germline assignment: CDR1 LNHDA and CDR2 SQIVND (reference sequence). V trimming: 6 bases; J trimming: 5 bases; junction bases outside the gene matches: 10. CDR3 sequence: CASSPNRGSNEQYF. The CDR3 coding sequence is TGTGCCAGTAGCCCAAACAGGGGTAGCAACGAGCAGTACTTC. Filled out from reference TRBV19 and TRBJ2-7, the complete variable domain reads DGGITQSPKYLFRKEGQNVTLSCEQNLNHDAMYWYRQDPGQGLRLIYYSQIVNDFQKGDIAEGYSVSREKKESFPLTVTSAQKNPTAFYLCASSPNRGSNEQYFGPGTRLTVT.

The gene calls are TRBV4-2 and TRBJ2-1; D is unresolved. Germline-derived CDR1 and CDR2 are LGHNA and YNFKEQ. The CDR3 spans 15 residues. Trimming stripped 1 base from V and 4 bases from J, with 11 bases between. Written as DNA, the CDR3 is TGTGCCAGCAGCCAAGTTCGGAGCAAATACAATGAGCAGTTCTTC. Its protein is CASSQVRSKYNEQFF.

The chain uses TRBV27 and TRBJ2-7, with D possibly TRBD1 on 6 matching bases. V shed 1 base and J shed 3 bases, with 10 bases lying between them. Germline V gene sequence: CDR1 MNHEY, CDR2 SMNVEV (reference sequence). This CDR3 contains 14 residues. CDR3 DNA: TGTGCCAGCAGTTTATTGGGGACAAACTACGAGCAGTACTTC. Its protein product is CASSLLGTNYEQYF.

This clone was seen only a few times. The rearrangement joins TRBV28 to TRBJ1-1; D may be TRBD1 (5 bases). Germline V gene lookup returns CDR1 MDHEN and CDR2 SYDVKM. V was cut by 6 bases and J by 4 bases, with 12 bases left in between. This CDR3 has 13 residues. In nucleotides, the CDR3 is TGTGCCAGCAGGTTCGCGGGGGGCACTGAAGCTTTCTTT. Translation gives CASRFAGGTEAFF.